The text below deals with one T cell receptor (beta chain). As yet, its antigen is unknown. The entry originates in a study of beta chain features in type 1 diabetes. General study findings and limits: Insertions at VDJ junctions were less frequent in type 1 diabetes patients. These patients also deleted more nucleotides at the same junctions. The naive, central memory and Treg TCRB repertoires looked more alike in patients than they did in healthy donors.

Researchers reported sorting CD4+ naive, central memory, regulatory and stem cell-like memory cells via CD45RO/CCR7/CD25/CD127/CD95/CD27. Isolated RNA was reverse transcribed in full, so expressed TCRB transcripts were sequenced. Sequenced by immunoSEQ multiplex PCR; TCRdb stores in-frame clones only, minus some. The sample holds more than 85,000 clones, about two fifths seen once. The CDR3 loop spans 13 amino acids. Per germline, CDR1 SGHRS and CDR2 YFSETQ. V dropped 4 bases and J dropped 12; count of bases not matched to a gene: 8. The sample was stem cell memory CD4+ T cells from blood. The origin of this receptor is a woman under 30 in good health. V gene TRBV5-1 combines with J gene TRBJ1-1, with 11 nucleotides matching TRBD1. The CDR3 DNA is TGCGCCAGCAGCGCAGGGGACAGGGGGGAAACTTTCTTT. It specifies CASSAGDRGETFF. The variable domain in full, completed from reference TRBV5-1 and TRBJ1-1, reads KAGVTQTPRYLIKTRGQQVTLSCSPISGHRSVSWYQQTPGQGLQFLFEYFSETQRNKGNFPGRFSGRQFSNSRSEMNVSTLELGDSALYLCASSAGDRGETFFGQGTRLTVV.